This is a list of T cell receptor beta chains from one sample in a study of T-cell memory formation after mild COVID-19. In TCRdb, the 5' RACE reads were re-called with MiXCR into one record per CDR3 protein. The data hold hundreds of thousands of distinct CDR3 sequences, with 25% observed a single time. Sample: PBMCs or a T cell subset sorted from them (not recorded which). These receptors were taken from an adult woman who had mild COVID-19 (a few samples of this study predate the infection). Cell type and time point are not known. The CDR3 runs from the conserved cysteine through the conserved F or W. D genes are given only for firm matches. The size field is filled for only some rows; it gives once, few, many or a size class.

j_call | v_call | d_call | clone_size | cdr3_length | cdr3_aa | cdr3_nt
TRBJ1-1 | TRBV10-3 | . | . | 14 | CATSVLQTNTEAFF | TGTGCCACCTCAGTGCTACAGACCAACACTGAAGCTTTCTTT
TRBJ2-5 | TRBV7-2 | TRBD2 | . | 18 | CASSLVFLSGSRVETQYF | TGTGCCAGCAGCTTAGTTTTCCTTAGCGGGAGTAGAGTAGAGACCCAGTACTTC
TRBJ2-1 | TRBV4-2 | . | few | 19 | CASSQDPGVYLGSYNEQFF | TGTGCCAGCAGCCAAGACCCAGGGGTTTACCTTGGCTCCTACAATGAGCAGTTCTTC
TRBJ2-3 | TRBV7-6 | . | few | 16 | CASSSGWGTPTDTQYF | TGTGCCAGCAGCTCCGGCTGGGGGACGCCTACAGATACGCAGTATTTT
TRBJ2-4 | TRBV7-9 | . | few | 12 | CATPGAKNIQYF | TGTGCCACCCCAGGGGCCAAAAACATTCAGTACTTC
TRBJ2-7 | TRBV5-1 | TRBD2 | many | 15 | CASSVTSGAGYEQYF | TGCGCCAGCAGCGTGACTAGCGGTGCGGGCTACGAGCAGTACTTC
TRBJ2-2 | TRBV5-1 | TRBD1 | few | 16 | CASSLRQGQNTGELFF | TGCGCCAGCAGCTTAAGACAGGGTCAAAACACCGGGGAGCTGTTTTTT
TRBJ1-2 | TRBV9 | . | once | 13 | CASSVGRAAGYTF | TGTGCCAGCAGCGTAGGACGGGCAGCGGGCTACACCTTC
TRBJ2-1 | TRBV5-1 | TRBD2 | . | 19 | CASSLVLAGGRSGYNEQFF | TGCGCCAGCAGCTTGGTGCTAGCGGGGGGGCGGTCAGGATACAATGAGCAGTTCTTC
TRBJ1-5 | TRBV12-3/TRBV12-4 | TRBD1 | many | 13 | CASSLTGNQPQHF | TGTGCCAGCAGCTTGACAGGGAATCAGCCCCAGCATTTT
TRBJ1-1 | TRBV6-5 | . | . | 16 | CASSYSKETMNTEAFF | TGTGCCAGCAGTTACTCGAAGGAGACGATGAACACTGAAGCTTTCTTT
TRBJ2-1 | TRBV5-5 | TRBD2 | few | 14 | CASFRDYLRNEQFF | TGTGCCAGCTTCCGGGACTACCTTCGGAATGAGCAGTTCTTC
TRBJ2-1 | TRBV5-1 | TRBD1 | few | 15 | CASSWGQAYYNEQFF | TGCGCCAGCAGCTGGGGACAGGCGTACTACAATGAGCAGTTCTTC
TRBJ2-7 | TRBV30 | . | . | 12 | CAWVEGAHEQYF | TGTGCCTGGGTGGAGGGGGCCCACGAGCAGTACTTC
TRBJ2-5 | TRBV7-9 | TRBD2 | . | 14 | CASSFSGSYETQYF | TGTGCCAGCAGCTTTAGCGGGAGTTACGAGACCCAGTACTTC
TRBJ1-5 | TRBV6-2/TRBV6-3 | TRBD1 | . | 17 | CASSSQLGQALNQPQHF | TGTGCCAGCAGTTCTCAGTTGGGACAGGCTCTTAATCAGCCCCAGCATTTT
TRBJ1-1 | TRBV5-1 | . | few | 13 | CASSLVGHTEAFF | TGCGCCAGCAGCTTGGTGGGTCACACTGAAGCTTTCTTT
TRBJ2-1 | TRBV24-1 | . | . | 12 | CATKSSPGEQFF | TGTGCCACCAAGAGTAGTCCGGGTGAGCAGTTCTTC
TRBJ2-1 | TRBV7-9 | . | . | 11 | CASSRAGEYVF | TGTGCCAGCAGCCGCGCCGGGGAGTACGTCTTC
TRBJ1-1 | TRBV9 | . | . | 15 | CASSVGGFSNTEAFF | TGTGCCAGCAGCGTAGGGGGTTTCTCTAACACTGAAGCTTTCTTT
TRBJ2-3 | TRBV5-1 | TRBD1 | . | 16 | CASSPTDRGSTDTQYF | TGCGCCAGCAGCCCCACCGACAGGGGGAGCACAGATACGCAGTATTTT
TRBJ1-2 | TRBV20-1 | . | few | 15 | CSARDPRGGVYGYTF | TGCAGTGCTAGAGATCCCAGGGGTGGGGTCTATGGCTACACCTTC
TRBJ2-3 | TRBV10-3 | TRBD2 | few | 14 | CAIKAGESTDTQYF | TGTGCCATCAAGGCGGGAGAAAGCACAGATACGCAGTATTTT
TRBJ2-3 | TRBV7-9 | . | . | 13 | CASSGPFEDTQYF | TGTGCCAGCAGCGGGCCCTTCGAAGATACGCAGTATTTT
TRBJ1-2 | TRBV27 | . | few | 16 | CASSFFLAGANYGYTF | TGTGCCAGCAGTTTTTTCTTGGCAGGAGCTAACTATGGCTACACCTTC
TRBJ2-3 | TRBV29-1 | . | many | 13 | CSGNTKGGDTQYF | TGCAGCGGCAACACGAAAGGGGGGGATACGCAGTATTTT
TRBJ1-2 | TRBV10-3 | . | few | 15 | CALQRGGMDNYGYTF | TGTGCCCTCCAAAGGGGGGGAATGGATAACTATGGCTACACCTTC
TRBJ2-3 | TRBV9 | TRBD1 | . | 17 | CASSATNRGRQADTQYF | TGTGCCAGCAGCGCGACGAACAGGGGCCGTCAAGCCGATACGCAGTATTTT
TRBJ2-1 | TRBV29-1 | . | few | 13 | CSVERAIYNEQFF | TGCAGCGTTGAGAGAGCCATCTACAATGAGCAGTTCTTC
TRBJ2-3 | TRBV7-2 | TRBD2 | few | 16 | CASSTRLAWSTDTQYF | TGTGCCAGCAGCACCCGACTAGCGTGGAGCACAGATACGCAGTATTTT
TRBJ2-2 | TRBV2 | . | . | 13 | CASSVENTGELFF | TGTGCCAGCAGTGTAGAGAACACCGGGGAGCTGTTTTTT
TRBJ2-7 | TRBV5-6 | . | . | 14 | CSSSFDSPPYEQYF | TGTTCCAGCAGCTTCGACTCTCCCCCCTACGAGCAGTACTTC
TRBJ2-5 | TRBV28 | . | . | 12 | CASSPELLLPYF | TGTGCCAGCAGTCCGGAACTTCTCCTACCTTACTTC
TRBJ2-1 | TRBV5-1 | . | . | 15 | CASSSTGVGANEQFF | TGCGCCAGCAGCTCGACAGGCGTTGGGGCCAATGAGCAGTTCTTC
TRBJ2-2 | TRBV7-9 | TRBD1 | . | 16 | CASSKNRDREAGELFF | TGTGCCAGCAGCAAGAACCGGGACAGGGAGGCCGGGGAGCTGTTTTTT
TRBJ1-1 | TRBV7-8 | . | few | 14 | CASSSLRGNTEAFF | TGTGCCAGCAGCTCCCTTAGGGGGAACACTGAAGCTTTCTTT
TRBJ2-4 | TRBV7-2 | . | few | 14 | CASSLRAVASIQYF | TGTGCCAGCAGCTTGCGGGCGGTTGCAAGCATTCAGTACTTC
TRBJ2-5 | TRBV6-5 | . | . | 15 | CASTAVTRDQETQYF | TGTGCCAGCACGGCGGTTACAAGGGACCAAGAGACCCAGTACTTC
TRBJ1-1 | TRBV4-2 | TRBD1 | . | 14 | CASREGTANTEAFF | TGTGCCAGCAGGGAAGGGACAGCGAACACTGAAGCTTTCTTT
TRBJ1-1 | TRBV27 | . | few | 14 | CASTPGRQNTEAFF | TGTGCCAGCACCCCGGGACGGCAGAACACTGAAGCTTTCTTT
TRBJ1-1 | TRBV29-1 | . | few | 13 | CSVNRVRGTEAFF | TGCAGCGTTAACAGGGTTCGGGGCACTGAAGCTTTCTTT
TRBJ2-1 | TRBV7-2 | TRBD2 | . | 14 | CASSFWGGGNEQFF | TGTGCCAGCAGCTTTTGGGGGGGAGGTAATGAGCAGTTCTTC
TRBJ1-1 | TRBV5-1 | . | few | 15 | CASSLSVLTDREAFF | TGCGCCAGCAGCTTGTCTGTGCTCACCGACAGGGAAGCTTTCTTT
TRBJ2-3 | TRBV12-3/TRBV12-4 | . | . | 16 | CASSPLKAGRGYTQYF | TGTGCCAGCAGCCCGCTTAAGGCCGGTCGGGGCTATACGCAGTATTTT